The 2 T cell receptor beta chains presented below share a single source sample, sequenced in a study of blood T cell repertoires in COVID-19. Only in-frame clones appear in the TCRdb table, and some are missing; sequencing was by immunoSEQ multiplex PCR. The sample yields approximately 290,000 clones, 85% to 90% seen once. The sample comprised peripheral blood. The receptors were gathered from a man aged 30 to 39 with acute or convalescent COVID-19.

V is TRBV10-2 and J is TRBJ2-3; no clear D. V was shortened by 11 bases and J by 6 bases, with 15 bases between the two germline ends. The CDR3 spans 12 residues. Germline CDR1 reads WSHSY; CDR2 reads SAAADI. The DNA for the CDR3 is TGCGCCGCCGGATGGGCTGGGGATACGCAGTATTTT. Residues: CAAGWAGDTQYF.

The chain has TRBV4-2 and TRBJ1-2; 7 bases are shared with TRBD1. CDR1 is LGHNA and CDR2 is YNFKEQ in the germline V gene. The CDR3 has 16 amino acids. V was pared by 0 bases and J by 3 bases, with 7 bases of the junction left unmatched. As DNA, the CDR3 is TGTGCCAGCAGCCAAGAAGGGACAGCCACGTACTATGGCTACACCTTC. Its translation is CASSQEGTATYYGYTF.